This T cell receptor beta chain emerged from a study of T-cell memory formation after mild COVID-19. Study-wide context: TCR clusters were mostly donor specific.

Whole-study findings and limits: Clones from the second wave (peaking day 37) had unconfirmed SARS-CoV-2 specificity. There was a balanced CD4/CD8 profile in clones contracting day 15 to 85, and later expanders leaned CD4+.

Worth noting for this clonotype: What it recognizes is unknown.

Libraries for TCRalpha and TCRbeta carried sample barcodes and unique molecular identifiers via 5'RACE. MiXCR, applied by TCRdb to the 5' RACE reads, yields one record per CDR3 protein. Of fewer than 250,000 distinct CDR3 sequences in the sample, 15% are singletons; the top ten hold more than 2%. The CDR3 runs to 14 residues. Germline V gene sequence: CDR1 SGHTA, CDR2 FQGNSA. After removal of 6 bases from V and 1 base from J, the junction contained 6 bases not matched to a gene. Material for sequencing was PBMCs or a T cell subset sorted from them (not recorded which). The gene calls are TRBV7-2 and TRBJ2-7, with 7 positions matching TRBD1. This sequence was found in an adult woman who had mild COVID-19 (a few samples of this study predate the infection). Cell type and time point are not known. The CDR3 sequence: CASSREGASYEQYF. CDR3 coding DNA: TGTGCCAGCAGTCGCGAGGGGGCTTCCTACGAGCAGTACTTC.